This T cell receptor beta chain was recorded in a study of cytomegalovirus exposure and HLA in healthy donors. CDR3 length: 16 residues. Germline values: CDR1 SGHTA, CDR2 FQGNSA. Deletions cut 3 bases from V and 0 bases from J, with 12 bases between. PCR involved 60 Vbeta and 13 Jbeta primers. Measured with immunoSEQ multiplex PCR; TCRdb has only the in-frame clones, and not every one. The table includes under 150,000 clones, 70% to 85% detected once. The gene calls are TRBV7-2 and TRBJ1-3; D is unclear. The TCR sequence derives from a man between 18 and 29 years old in good health and CMV-seronegative. Material for sequencing was PBMCs. CDR3 residues: CASSLEGPISGNTIYF. The CDR3 region has the DNA TGTGCCAGCAGCTTGGAGGGCCCGATCTCTGGAAACACCATATATTTT.